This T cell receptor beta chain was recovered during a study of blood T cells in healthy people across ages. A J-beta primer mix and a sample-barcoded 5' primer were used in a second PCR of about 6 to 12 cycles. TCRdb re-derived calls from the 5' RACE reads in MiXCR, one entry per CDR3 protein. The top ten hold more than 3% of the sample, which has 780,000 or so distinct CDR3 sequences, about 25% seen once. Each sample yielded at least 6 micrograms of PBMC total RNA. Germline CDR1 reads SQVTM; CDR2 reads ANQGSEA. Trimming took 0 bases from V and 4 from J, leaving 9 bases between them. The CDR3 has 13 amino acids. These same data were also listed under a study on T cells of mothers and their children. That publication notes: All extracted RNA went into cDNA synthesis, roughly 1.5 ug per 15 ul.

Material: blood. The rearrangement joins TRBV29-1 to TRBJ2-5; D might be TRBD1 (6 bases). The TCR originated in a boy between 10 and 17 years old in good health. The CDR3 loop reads CSVEEGARETQYF. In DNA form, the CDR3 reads TGCAGCGTTGAAGAGGGGGCCAGAGAGACCCAGTACTTC.